A selection of T cell receptor beta chains follows, all from one sample in a study of T cells in Graves' hyperthyroidism and ophthalmopathy. TCRdb called the multiplex PCR reads again in MiXCR, with one record for every CDR3 protein. Of 610,000 or so distinct CDR3 sequences listed, around 46% were seen once; the top ten hold roughly 8.2%. Sequencing was performed on peripheral blood or thyroid tissue (not recorded which). Receptors were obtained from a young woman with Graves' hyperthyroidism. Each CDR3 is given with its conserved first and last residue. The D gene is left open where the match is weak. For some rows the clone size is stated as once, few or many, or as a class when expanded; others skip it.

j_call d_call clone_size v_call cdr3_aa cdr3_nt
TRBJ1-1 - - TRBV10-3 CAITGERNTEAFF TGTGCCATCACTGGGGAGAGGAACACTGAAGCTTTCTTT
TRBJ2-7 TRBD2 many TRBV2 CASSRSSGSGEQYF TGTGCCAGCAGTCGGTCTAGCGGGAGTGGCGAGCAGTACTTC
TRBJ2-1 - - TRBV29-1 CSVAGTVRGNEQFF TGCAGCGTAGCCGGGACTGTCAGGGGTAATGAGCAGTTCTTC
TRBJ2-7 TRBD1 - TRBV7-9 CASNQTGAMSYEQYF TGTGCCAGCAACCAGACAGGGGCGATGAGCTACGAGCAGTACTTC
TRBJ1-2 - - TRBV12-3/TRBV12-4 CASSPRASGNTF TGTGCCAGCAGTCCCCGGGCCTCTGGAAACACCTTC
TRBJ2-7 - - TRBV18 CASSPVWTDVGTYGQYF TGTGCCAGCTCACCCGTATGGACAGACGTGGGGACGTACGGGCAGTACTTC
TRBJ1-2 - many TRBV29-1 CSVDGTLPDYGYTF TGCAGCGTTGATGGGACCCTACCGGACTATGGCTACACCTTC
TRBJ2-7 TRBD2 many TRBV20-1 CSARGGDLAEFYEQYF TGCAGTGCTAGGGGGGGGGACTTAGCGGAGTTTTACGAGCAGTACTTC
TRBJ1-1 - many TRBV5-6 CASSLPNRVTEAFF TGTGCCAGCAGCTTGCCCAACAGGGTCACTGAAGCTTTCTTT
TRBJ2-7 TRBD2 once TRBV29-1 CAWRTSGTHEQYF TGTGCCTGGCGGACTAGCGGGACACACGAGCAGTACTTC
TRBJ1-2 TRBD1 many TRBV3-1 CASSQPGTGDNYGYTF TGTGCCAGCAGCCAACCCGGGACAGGGGATAACTATGGCTACACCTTC
TRBJ1-4 - once TRBV7-9 CVSSLGGSTDNEKLFF TGTGTCAGCAGCTTAGGGGGAAGCACAGATAATGAAAAACTGTTTTTT
TRBJ1-3 - many TRBV27 CASSSSGSGNTIYF TGTGCCAGCAGCTCCTCAGGGTCTGGAAACACCATATATTTT
TRBJ2-7 TRBD2 - TRBV7-2 CASSQEREDPYEQHF TGTGCCAGCAGCCAGGAGCGGGAGGACCCCTACGAGCAGCACTTC
TRBJ1-5 - once TRBV2 CASSPLRGRNQPQHF TGTGCCAGCTCACCCCTTAGGGGACGCAATCAGCCCCAGCATTTT
TRBJ2-5 TRBD1 - TRBV12-3/TRBV12-4 CASRRDSHGTQYF TGTGCCAGCAGAAGGGACAGCCATGGGACCCAGTACTTC
TRBJ1-1 - many TRBV7-2 CASSPVSGTEAFF TGTGCCAGCAGCCCCGTCTCGGGCACTGAAGCTTTCTTT
TRBJ2-7 TRBD1 - TRBV25-1 CASQVRTGIYEQYF TGTGCCAGCCAAGTGAGGACAGGTATCTACGAGCAGTACTTC
TRBJ2-7 - once TRBV6-1 CASRGTISSYEQYF TGTGCCAGCAGAGGGACGATTAGCTCCTACGAGCAGTACTTC
TRBJ1-2 TRBD1 many TRBV7-2 CASSRPGGEYGYTF TGTGCCAGCAGCCGCCCAGGGGGCGAGTATGGCTACACCTTC
TRBJ2-6 TRBD2 - TRBV20-1 CSARERTSGANVLTF TGCAGTGCTAGAGAGAGGACTAGCGGGGCCAACGTCCTGACTTTC
TRBJ1-5 - - TRBV29-1 CSLTGHNQPQHF TGCAGCTTAACGGGACACAATCAGCCCCAGCATTTT
TRBJ2-1 - - TRBV7-6 CASSQGQFF TGTGCCAGCAGCCAGGGACAGTTCTTC
TRBJ2-5 TRBD2 - TRBV12-3/TRBV12-4 CASSLGASGRQTQYF TGTGCCAGCAGTTTAGGGGCTAGCGGGAGACAGACCCAGTACTTC
TRBJ2-2 TRBD2 many TRBV11-2 CASRGLAGVTNTGELFF TGTGCCAGCCGCGGACTAGCGGGAGTCACGAACACCGGGGAGCTGTTTTTT
TRBJ1-1 - few TRBV20-1 CSAREGGTDTEAFF TGCAGTGCTAGAGAAGGGGGAACGGACACTGAAGCTTTCTTT
TRBJ2-7 - - TRBV7-9 CASSLNRGRGHEQYF TGTGCCAGCAGCTTAAACAGGGGGAGGGGTCACGAGCAGTACTTC
TRBJ2-6 TRBD1 many TRBV10-3 CAISEDTGASGANVLTF TGTGCCATCAGTGAAGATACAGGGGCCTCTGGGGCCAACGTCCTGACTTTC
TRBJ2-7 - many TRBV5-1 CASSFRDGEYEQYF TGCGCCAGCAGCTTCCGGGACGGGGAGTACGAGCAGTACTTC
TRBJ1-5 TRBD1 once TRBV10-3 CAIAGQANQPQHF TGTGCCATCGCGGGACAGGCCAATCAGCCCCAGCATTTT
TRBJ2-7 TRBD2 many TRBV6-5 CASRAGLAGQWNEQYF TGTGCCAGCAGGGCGGGACTAGCGGGGCAATGGAACGAGCAGTACTTC
TRBJ2-2 - - TRBV7-7 CASSLGRHDTAELFF TGTGCCAGCAGCTTGGGCAGGCATGACACCGCGGAGCTGTTTTTT
TRBJ2-5 TRBD2 few TRBV12-5 CASGLILGSLTSGDQETQYF TGTGCTAGTGGTTTGATTTTGGGCAGTTTGACTAGCGGGGATCAAGAGACCCAGTACTTC
TRBJ1-1 - - TRBV10-3 CASSTVARGDTEAFF TGTGCCAGCTCAACGGTCGCCAGGGGTGACACTGAAGCTTTCTTT
TRBJ1-2 TRBD1 - TRBV25-1 CASTSTGTYGYTF TGTGCCAGCACCTCGACAGGGACCTATGGCTACACCTTC
TRBJ2-7 - - TRBV19 CASRGRDRYEQYF TGTGCCAGTAGGGGGAGAGACAGGTACGAGCAGTACTTC
TRBJ1-1 - once TRBV29-1 CSTPRSTEAFF TGCAGCACCCCGCGGAGCACTGAAGCTTTCTTT
TRBJ1-5 - - TRBV19 CASRIPLGGANQPQHF TGTGCCAGTAGGATTCCGCTGGGGGGCGCAAATCAGCCCCAGCATTTT
TRBJ2-7 TRBD1 - TRBV7-9 CASQRTGGNEQYF TGTGCCAGCCAAAGGACAGGGGGCAACGAGCAGTACTTC
TRBJ1-2 TRBD1 many TRBV20-1 CSASGQGHGYTF TGCAGTGCTTCGGGACAGGGTCATGGCTACACCTTC
TRBJ2-1 - - TRBV20-1 CSARVPRANEQFF TGCAGTGCTAGAGTTCCCAGAGCGAATGAGCAGTTCTTC
TRBJ2-1 TRBD2 few TRBV2 CASCPGLAGGNEQFF TGTGCCAGCTGCCCGGGACTAGCGGGAGGCAATGAGCAGTTCTTC
TRBJ2-3 - - TRBV20-1 CSASVGAGTDAQYF TGCAGTGCTAGCGTCGGGGCTGGAACAGATGCGCAGTATTTT
TRBJ2-5 - - TRBV20-1 CSASSPAESETQYF TGCAGTGCCAGCAGCCCAGCGGAATCAGAGACCCAGTACTTC
TRBJ2-6 - - TRBV5-1 CASSLFFWFELSGANVLTF TGCGCCAGCAGCTTGTTTTTTTGGTTCGAGCTCTCTGGGGCCAACGTCCTGACTTTC
TRBJ2-3 - few TRBV7-6 CASSLAHGRGTDTQYF TGTGCCAGCAGCTTAGCCCATGGGAGAGGCACAGATACGCAGTATTTT
TRBJ1-2 TRBD1 many TRBV19 CASRAGTGGEYGYTF TGTGCCAGTAGGGCCGGGACAGGGGGCGAGTATGGCTACACCTTC
TRBJ1-4 TRBD1 - TRBV19 CASSIGTGGQSSCREKLFF TGTGCCAGTAGTATAGGGACAGGGGGTCAAAGTAGCTGTAGAGAAAAACTGTTTTTT
TRBJ2-7 TRBD1 many TRBV19 CASSITRQGPYEQYF TGTGCCAGTAGTATAACTCGACAGGGACCCTACGAGCAGTACTTC
TRBJ1-5 TRBD1 many TRBV7-8 CASSYWTGEYGNQPQHF TGTGCCAGCAGCTACTGGACAGGGGAGTATGGCAATCAGCCCCAGCATTTT
TRBJ2-3 - - TRBV2 CASSRLQVDADTQYF TGTGCCAGCAGCCGGTTACAGGTGGATGCAGATACGCAGTATTTT
TRBJ2-1 TRBD2 - TRBV24-1 CATSVSGSLDEQFF TGTGCCACCAGTGTAAGCGGGAGTCTTGATGAGCAGTTCTTC
TRBJ2-1 - few TRBV24-1 CATSEQYNEQFF TGTGCCACCAGTGAACAGTACAATGAGCAGTTCTTC
TRBJ1-5 - - TRBV15 CATSVIQGQETQHF TGTGCCACCAGCGTGATACAGGGCCAAGAGACCCAGCATTTT
TRBJ1-2 - few TRBV29-1 CSVDRWGYTF TGCAGCGTTGATAGGTGGGGCTACACCTTC
TRBJ2-5 - - TRBV6-5 CASLTQYF TGTGCCAGCTTGACCCAGTACTTC
TRBJ2-7 - - TRBV12-3/TRBV12-4 CASSQDGDGEQCF TGTGCCAGCTCCCAGGACGGGGACGGCGAGCAGTGCTTC